The T cell receptor (beta chain) under discussion was sequenced for a study of siplizumab effects on memory and regulatory T cells. There are 15 residues in the CDR3. Between the trimmed V and J ends, which lost 3 bases and 5 bases, there was a span of 14 bases. CDR1 and CDR2 (germline): SGDLS, YYNGEE. TCRdb's copy holds only in-frame clones and misses some; the assay was immunoSEQ multiplex PCR. This repertoire shows 75,000 to 95,000 clones, approximately 90% found once; its top ten account for roughly 15%. The clonotype comes from a human donor in good health. The sequencing input was CD4+ T cells sorted from blood. The chain is built from TRBV9 and TRBJ1-4; a weak D match, TRBD1 (5 bases). The CDR3 is CASSGPQGSNEKLFF. The DNA for the CDR3 is TGTGCCAGCAGCGGACCCCAGGGATCCAATGAAAAACTGTTTTTT.